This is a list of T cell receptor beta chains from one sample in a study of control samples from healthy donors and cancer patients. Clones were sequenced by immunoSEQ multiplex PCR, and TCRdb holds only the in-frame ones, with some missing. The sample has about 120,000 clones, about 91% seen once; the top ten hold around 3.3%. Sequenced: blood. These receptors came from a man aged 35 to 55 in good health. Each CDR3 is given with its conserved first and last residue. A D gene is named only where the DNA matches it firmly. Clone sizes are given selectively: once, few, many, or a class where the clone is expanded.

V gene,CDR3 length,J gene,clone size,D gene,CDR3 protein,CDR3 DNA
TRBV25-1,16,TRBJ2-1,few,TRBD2,CASSEGSGASYNEQFF,TGTGCCAGCAGTGAAGGGAGCGGGGCCTCCTACAATGAGCAGTTCTTC
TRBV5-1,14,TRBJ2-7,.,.,CASRLGVGSYEQYF,TGCGCCAGCAGGTTAGGGGTGGGCTCCTACGAGCAGTACTTC
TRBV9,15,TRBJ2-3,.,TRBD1,CASSRTGGFTDTQYF,TGTGCCAGCAGCCGGACAGGGGGCTTCACAGATACGCAGTATTTT
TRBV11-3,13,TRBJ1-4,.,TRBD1,CASSSGQDEKLFF,TGTGCCAGCAGCTCGGGACAGGATGAAAAACTGTTTTTT
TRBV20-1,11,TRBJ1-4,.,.,CSAEMNEKLFF,TGCAGTGCCGAGATGAATGAAAAACTGTTTTTT
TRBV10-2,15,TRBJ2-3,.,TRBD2,CASRGTSGGGNTQYF,TGCGCCAGCAGAGGGACTAGCGGGGGGGGAAATACGCAGTATTTT
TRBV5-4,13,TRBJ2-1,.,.,CASSATTDNEQFF,TGTGCCAGCAGCGCTACGACTGACAATGAGCAGTTCTTC
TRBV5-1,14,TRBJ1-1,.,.,CASSLAGRTNEAFF,TGCGCCAGCAGCTTGGCGGGACGTACTAATGAAGCTTTCTTT
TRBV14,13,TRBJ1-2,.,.,CASSQAKYYGYTF,TGTGCCAGCAGCCAGGCCAAATACTATGGCTACACCTTC
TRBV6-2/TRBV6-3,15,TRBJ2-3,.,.,CASSVLGGATDTQYF,TGTGCCAGCAGCGTATTGGGGGGCGCGACAGATACGCAGTATTTT
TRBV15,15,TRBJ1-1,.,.,CATSRRQAPNTEAFF,TGTGCCACCAGCAGACGTCAGGCACCGAACACTGAAGCTTTCTTT
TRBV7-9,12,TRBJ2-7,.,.,CASSFADYEQYF,TGTGCCAGCAGCTTTGCTGACTACGAGCAGTACTTC
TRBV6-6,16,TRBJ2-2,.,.,CASSYLPGANTGELFF,TGTGCCAGCAGTTACTTACCGGGAGCGAACACCGGGGAGCTGTTTTTT
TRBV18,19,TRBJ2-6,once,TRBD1,CASSPPFQGAYSGANVLTF,TGTGCCAGCTCACCACCCTTTCAGGGGGCCTACTCTGGGGCCAACGTCCTGACTTTC
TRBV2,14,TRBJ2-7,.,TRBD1,CASIGRDRAYEQYF,TGTGCCAGCATCGGTAGAGACAGGGCTTACGAGCAGTACTTC
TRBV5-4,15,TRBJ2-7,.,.,CASSSNGLTPYEQYF,TGTGCCAGCAGCTCGAATGGACTAACCCCCTACGAGCAGTACTTC
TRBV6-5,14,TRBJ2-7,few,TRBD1,CAIMGLGQGYEQYF,TGTGCCATCATGGGTCTAGGACAGGGCTACGAGCAGTACTTC
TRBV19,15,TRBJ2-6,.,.,CASSIRTSGANVLTF,TGTGCCAGTAGTATTAGGACATCTGGGGCCAACGTCCTGACTTTC
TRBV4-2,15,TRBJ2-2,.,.,CASSQARGNAGELFF,TGTGCCAGCAGCCAAGCTCGGGGAAACGCCGGGGAGCTGTTTTTT
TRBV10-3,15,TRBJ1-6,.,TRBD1,CAISEGQGANSPLHF,TGTGCCATCAGTGAAGGACAGGGGGCAAATTCACCCCTCCACTTT
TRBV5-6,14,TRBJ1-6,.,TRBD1,CASSTGAGGSPLHF,TGTGCCAGCAGCACCGGGGCAGGGGGTTCACCCCTCCACTTT
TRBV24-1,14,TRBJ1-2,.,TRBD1,CATSSDRTNYGYTF,TGTGCCACCAGCTCGGACAGGACTAACTATGGCTACACCTTC
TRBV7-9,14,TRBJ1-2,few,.,CASSLGGANYGYTF,TGTGCCAGCAGCTTAGGGGGGGCTAACTATGGCTACACCTTC
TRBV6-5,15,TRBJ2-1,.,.,CASNQRGLGYNEQFF,TGTGCCAGCAACCAGAGGGGCCTTGGGTACAATGAGCAGTTCTTC
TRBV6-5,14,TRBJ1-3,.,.,CASRSSASGNTIYF,TGTGCCAGCAGGTCGTCGGCCTCTGGAAACACCATATATTTT
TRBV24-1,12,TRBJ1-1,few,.,CATSRAGTEAFF,TGTGCCACCAGCAGGGCGGGCACTGAAGCTTTCTTT
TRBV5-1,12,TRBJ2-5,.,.,CASTGRGETQYF,TGCGCCAGCACTGGCCGAGGAGAGACCCAGTACTTC
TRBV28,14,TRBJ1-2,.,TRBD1,CASSSRQGAYGYTF,TGTGCCAGCAGTAGCCGACAGGGGGCTTATGGCTACACCTTC
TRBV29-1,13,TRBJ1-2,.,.,CSGTGSTESGYTF,TGCAGCGGTACCGGATCCACGGAGAGCGGCTACACCTTC
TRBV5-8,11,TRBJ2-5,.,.,CASSLLETQYF,TGTGCCAGCAGCTTGTTGGAGACCCAGTACTTC
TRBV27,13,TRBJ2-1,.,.,CASSKGLYNEQFF,TGTGCCAGCAGCAAGGGCCTCTACAATGAGCAGTTCTTC
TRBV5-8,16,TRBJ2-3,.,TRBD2,CASSTGTTRGTDTQYF,TGTGCCAGCAGCACCGGGACTACGCGGGGGACAGATACGCAGTATTTT
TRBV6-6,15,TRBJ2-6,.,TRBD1,CASRVTGTGANVLTF,TGTGCCAGCAGGGTGACAGGGACTGGGGCCAACGTCCTGACTTTC
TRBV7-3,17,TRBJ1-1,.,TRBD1,CASSHAPGQEMNTEAFF,TGTGCCAGCAGTCACGCCCCGGGACAGGAAATGAACACTGAAGCTTTCTTT
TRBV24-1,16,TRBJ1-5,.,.,CATSVPRAGRNQPQHF,TGTGCCACCAGTGTTCCCAGGGCGGGACGCAATCAGCCCCAGCATTTT
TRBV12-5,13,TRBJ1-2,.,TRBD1,CASGSGTGYGYTF,TGTGCTAGTGGTTCGGGGACAGGCTATGGCTACACCTTC
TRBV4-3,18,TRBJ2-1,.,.,CASSQDSGGRYSYNEQFF,TGCGCCAGCAGCCAAGATTCGGGGGGCAGATACTCCTACAATGAGCAGTTCTTC
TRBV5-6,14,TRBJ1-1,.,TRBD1,CASSSTGVNTEAFF,TGTGCCAGCAGCTCGACAGGGGTGAACACTGAAGCTTTCTTT
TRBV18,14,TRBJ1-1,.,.,CASSPGLGNTEAFF,TGTGCCAGCTCACCGGGGTTGGGGAACACTGAAGCTTTCTTT
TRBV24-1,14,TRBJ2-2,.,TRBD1,CATGMTGVTGELFF,TGTGCCACCGGAATGACAGGGGTAACCGGGGAGCTGTTTTTT
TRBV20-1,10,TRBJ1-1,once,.,CSASTEEAFF,TGCAGTGCTAGTACGGAGGAAGCTTTCTTT